The entry below describes one TCR beta chain. Its target is unknown. CDR1 is GTSNPN and CDR2 is SVGIG in the germline V gene (reference sequence). The V and J ends lost 2 bases and 5 bases respectively, with 7 bases between them. This CDR3 has 11 residues. Each CDR3 protein is one row after TCRdb ran MiXCR on the 5' RACE reads. Here the sample spans approximately 250,000 distinct CDR3 sequences, over 30% being singletons. These data come from a study of CD8 T cells in ankylosing spondylitis. Findings and limits, study-wide: A TCR beta motif of fewer than ten highly homologous variants seemed to mark ankylosing spondylitis blood.

This receptor was identified in a male donor with ankylosing spondylitis or in good health (not recorded which). Sequencing input: blood, either unsorted or a sorted T cell fraction (not recorded which). V gene TRBV30 combines with J gene TRBJ2-7; D unresolved. The CDR3 region is CAWSPINEQYF. The CDR3 DNA follows: TGTGCCTGGAGTCCCATTAACGAGCAGTACTTC.